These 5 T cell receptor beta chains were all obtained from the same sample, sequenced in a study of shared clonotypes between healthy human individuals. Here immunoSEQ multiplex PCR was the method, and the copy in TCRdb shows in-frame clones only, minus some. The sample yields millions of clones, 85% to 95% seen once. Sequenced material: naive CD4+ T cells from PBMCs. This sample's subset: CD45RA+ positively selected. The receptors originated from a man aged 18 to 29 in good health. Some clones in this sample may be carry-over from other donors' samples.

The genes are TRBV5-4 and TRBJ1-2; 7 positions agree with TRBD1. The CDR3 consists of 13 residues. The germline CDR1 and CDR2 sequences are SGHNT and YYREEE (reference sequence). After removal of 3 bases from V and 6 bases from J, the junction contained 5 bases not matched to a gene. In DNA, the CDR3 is TGTGCCAGCAGCTCCGAGACAGGGAATGGCTACACCTTC. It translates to CASSSETGNGYTF.

The CDR3 bases are TGTGCCAGCAGCCCCGGTCTAGCGGGAGGCGGGGAGCTGTTTTTT. Its protein product is CASSPGLAGGGELFF. The rearrangement joins TRBV7-6 to TRBJ2-2, with 11 positions matching TRBD2. This CDR3 region has 15 residues. Germline CDR1 SGHVS, CDR2 FNYEAQ. V gave up 5 bases and J gave up 7 bases; unmatched junction bases: 6.

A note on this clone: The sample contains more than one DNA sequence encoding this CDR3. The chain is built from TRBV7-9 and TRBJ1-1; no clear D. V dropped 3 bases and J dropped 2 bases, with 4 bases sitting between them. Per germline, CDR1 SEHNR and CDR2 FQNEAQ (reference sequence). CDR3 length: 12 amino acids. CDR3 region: CASSFENTEAFF. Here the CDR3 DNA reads TGTGCCAGCAGCTTTGAAAACACTGAAGCTTTCTTT.

The CDR3 DNA reads as TGTGCCAGCAGTTACCCGGCGAACCAAGAGACCCAGTACTTC. Encoded protein: CASSYPANQETQYF. V gene TRBV6-6 combines with J gene TRBJ2-5; unclear D gene. Per the germline V gene, CDR1 is MNHNY and CDR2 is SVGAGI (reference sequence). The CDR3 contains 14 residues. The V gene lost 2 bases and the J gene lost 0 bases, with 7 bases spanning the gap.

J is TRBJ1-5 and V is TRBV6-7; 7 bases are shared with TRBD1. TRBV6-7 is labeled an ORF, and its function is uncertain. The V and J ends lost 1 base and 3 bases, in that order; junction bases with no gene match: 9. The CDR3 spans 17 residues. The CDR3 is CASSYFRDSRNNQPQHF. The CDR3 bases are TGTGCCAGCAGTTACTTCCGGGACAGTCGAAACAATCAGCCCCAGCATTTT.